This T cell receptor beta chain came from a study of cytomegalovirus exposure and HLA in healthy donors. Regarding the study as a whole: The study designated over 150 TCR beta chains cytomegalovirus-associated.

The germline gives CDR1 LGHNA, CDR2 YNFKEQ. The CDR3 runs 15 residues. Trimming stripped 0 bases from V and 1 base from J, with 10 bases between. PCR involved 60 Vbeta and 13 Jbeta primers. Generated by immunoSEQ multiplex PCR, the TCRdb table keeps only in-frame clones and is missing some. This table has some 120,000 clones, 9.5% appearing once. Regarding this clone: Its target is unknown.

The V call is TRBV4-2, the J call TRBJ2-7, with D perhaps matching TRBD2 (7 bases). The TCR sequence derives from a young man in good health and CMV-seronegative. What was sequenced was PBMCs. CDR3 region: CASSQERGGSYEQYF. The CDR3 coding sequence is TGTGCCAGCAGCCAAGAGAGGGGGGGGTCCTACGAGCAGTACTTC.